Reported below is one T cell receptor beta chain. Its antigen is not identified. This entry is derived from a study of PD-1 blockade in classical Hodgkin lymphoma. The protocol was immunoSEQ multiplex PCR, while the TCRdb copy is restricted to in-frame clones and leaves out a portion. This table holds 30,000 to 40,000 clones, roughly nine tenths found once. Study conclusions and caveats: Significantly greater TCR diversity emerged by C4D1 in CD4+ cells but not CD8+ cells. Those achieving complete response showed baseline diversity like newly diagnosed patients. Among the patients, those starting nivolumab under 1 year after ASCT were excluded. Relative to healthy donors, newly diagnosed patients reportedly had lower baseline TCR diversity, which was reported as lower still in relapsed/refractory patients.

The time point is: cycle 4 day 1 (C4D1), after less than 7 weeks of nivolumab. With no exception, relapse followed autologous stem cell transplantation in all patients, and brentuximab vedotin exposure varied. The study purified CD4+ T cells from thawed PBMCs using magnetic negative selection. The CDR3 runs 13 residues. Germline V lookup: CDR1 SNHLY, CDR2 FYNNEI. Trimming cost V 10 bases and J 3 bases, with 13 bases left between them. This TCR came from a human donor with classical Hodgkin lymphoma. The chain employs TRBV2 and TRBJ2-1; TRBD2 might be the D (5 bases). The sample in question was CD4+ T cells from blood, obtained before the fourth cycle of nivolumab. The CDR3 nucleotides are TGTGCCACGTTAGCGACCATCTACAATGAGCAGTTCTTC. Residues: CATLATIYNEQFF.